This T cell receptor (beta chain) was recorded in a study of Ad26.COV2.S vaccination and SARS-CoV-2 variants. Looking at the study overall: Vaccine-arm donor from the placebo-controlled COV1001 Ad26.COV2.S trial. Intramuscular Ad26.COV2.S at 5x10^10 or 1x10^11 viral particles.

Study-level findings and limits: The placebo group had lower spike-specific TCR breadth than the vaccine recipients did.

Germline CDR1 reads LNHDA; CDR2 reads SQIVND (reference sequence). V gave up 1 base and J gave up 7 bases; unmatched junction bases: 5. The CDR3 is made up of 14 amino acids. TCRdb's copy holds only in-frame clones and misses some; the assay was immunoSEQ multiplex PCR. This table holds 430,000 or so clones, 89% found once. Treatment specified: 15 to 20 received Ad26.COV2.S at low or high dose, single or two shots; about 5 received placebo; per-sample allocation not given. Collection of samples fell on day 63 after the first vaccine or placebo injection. Cohort 1b enrolled adults aged 18-55 years in Boston. On this clone itself: Its antigen is undetermined.

This TCR derives from a person aged 18-65 years who received the Ad26.COV2.S COVID-19 vaccine or a placebo. V and J are TRBV19 and TRBJ2-7; 9 bases fit TRBD1. The sequences come from peripheral blood, collected in a trial of Ad26.COV2.S vaccine versus placebo. CDR3 sequence (DNA): TGTGCCAGTAGTATAGGGACAGGGGCTCCGGAGCAGTACTTC. Protein sequence: CASSIGTGAPEQYF.